This T cell receptor beta chain originates from a study of glioma-infiltrating T cells. In the study overall: Samples included WHO grade II oligodendrogliomas or astrocytomas and initial-diagnosis grade IV glioblastomas. Presurgical dexamethasone in glioma patients lasted six or fewer days. Study-wide results and caveats: Patients with low tissue-blood divergence carried a signature set of shared blood CDR3 motifs.

TCR alpha and beta CDR3 regions were amplified from RNA using iRepertoire nested multiplex PCR. MiXCR, run by TCRdb on the multiplex PCR reads, gives a single entry per CDR3 protein. Among a few hundred thousand distinct CDR3 sequences listed, 35% to 45% were seen once. The table lists this clonotype with many counts. Its antigen is not known. Germline CDR1 MNHEY, CDR2 SMNVEV (reference sequence). V gave up 8 bases and J gave up 1 base; unmatched junction bases: 8. This CDR3 contains 15 residues. The V gene is TRBV27, the J gene TRBJ1-5, with 7 bases matching TRBD1. Sequenced input: glioma tissue, nonneoplastic brain tissue, or PBMCs (not recorded which). The clonotype comes from a human donor with low-grade glioma or glioblastoma, undergoing nonglioma brain surgery, or in good health (not recorded which). The CDR3 is CASRRGTVSNQPQHF. CDR3 in DNA: TGTGCCAGCCGCAGGGGGACTGTAAGCAATCAGCCCCAGCATTTT.